The 24 T cell receptor beta chains below all came from one sample that was sequenced in a study of T cell changes during pregnancy in multiple sclerosis (dated by TCRdb to the late 2010s). Library preparation was by the immunoSEQ multiplex PCR assay. Entries here come from immuneACCESS through TCRdb and include only in-frame sequences with V and J called. Some clones fail to appear in such tables; in the studies checked, an unresolved V gene covers under half of the shortfall, and the cause of the remainder is unknown. This sample has about 75,000 clones in its table, and roughly nine tenths of those were observed once. Clones ranked in the top ten supply more than 0.8% of the sample. The starting material was peripheral blood, obtained in the first trimester of pregnancy. The receptors were gathered from a female donor in good health, enrolled as a control in a pregnancy study.

The chain employs TRBV5-5 and TRBJ2-1; the D gene is possibly TRBD2 (6 bases). Looked up from germline, CDR1 is SGHKS and CDR2 is YYEKEE (reference sequence). V shed 1 base and J shed 4 bases, with 12 bases lying between them. The CDR3 is 15 residues long. The CDR3 bases are TGTGCCAGCAGCTTGATTCCGGGACTTTACAATGAGCAGTTCTTC. Amino acids: CASSLIPGLYNEQFF.

The rearrangement uses TRBV29-1 and TRBJ1-4; 9 bases are a match to TRBD1. Unmatched junction bases numbered 3, after V lost 4 bases and J lost 6 bases. The CDR3 runs 13 residues. Germline CDR1 is SQVTM and CDR2 is ANQGSEA. The CDR3 DNA is TGCAGCGTTGTGGGACAGGGACATGAAAAACTGTTTTTT. The encoded protein is CSVVGQGHEKLFF.

The CDR3 loop is CASSPRGGGTGELFF. The CDR3 DNA follows: TGCGCCAGCAGCCCCCGAGGGGGTGGCACCGGGGAGCTGTTTTTT. The chain joins TRBV4-1 to TRBJ2-2; perhaps TRBD1 as D (6 bases). CDR1 and CDR2 from the germline V gene are MGHRA and YSYEKL. V lost 4 bases and J 4 bases, leaving 13 bases between the germline ends. CDR3 length: 15 amino acids.

The V call is TRBV7-6, the J call TRBJ1-1; 8 bases align to TRBD1. Germline assignment: CDR1 SGHVS and CDR2 FNYEAQ. Losses at the gene ends were 5 bases for V and 0 bases for J; bases not matched to a gene: 8. The CDR3 is 16 amino acids. Here the CDR3 reads CASSPGTGHMNTEAFF. CDR3 coding DNA: TGTGCCAGCAGCCCCGGGACAGGCCATATGAACACTGAAGCTTTCTTT.

This clone was recorded a few times. This chain connects TRBV6-5 to TRBJ2-2; TRBD1 is a possible D gene (6 bases). Trimming stripped 7 bases from V and 2 bases from J, with 14 bases between. The CDR3 covers 15 residues. From germline, CDR1 is MNHEY and CDR2 SVGAGI. CDR3 amino acids: CASTADRQNTGELFF. In DNA, the CDR3 is TGTGCCAGCACTGCGGACAGACAAAACACCGGGGAGCTGTTTTTT.

The sample holds one count of this clone. CDR3 nucleotide sequence: TGTGCCAGTTCAGCGGGCGGGAACTACGAGCAGTACTTC. Amino acids: CASSAGGNYEQYF. The chain couples TRBV19 to TRBJ2-7; possibly TRBD2 for D (6 bases). This CDR3 spans 13 amino acids. Germline V lookup: CDR1 LNHDA, CDR2 SQIVND (reference sequence). Trimming cost V 8 bases and J 3 bases, with 14 bases left between them. Variable domain in full (rest from reference TRBV19 and TRBJ2-7): DGGITQSPKYLFRKEGQNVTLSCEQNLNHDAMYWYRQDPGQGLRLIYYSQIVNDFQKGDIAEGYSVSREKKESFPLTVTSAQKNPTAFYLCASSAGGNYEQYFGPGTRLTVT.

The chain recombines TRBV4-3 with TRBJ2-7, with TRBD2 identical over 7 bases. V trimming: 0 bases; J trimming: 1 base; junction bases outside the gene matches: 12. This CDR3 spans 18 amino acids. CDR1 LGHNA and CDR2 YSLEER come from the germline V gene. This CDR3 reads CASSQEPPGGLDSYEQYF. CDR3 bases: TGCGCCAGCAGCCAAGAGCCCCCCGGCGGACTAGATTCCTACGAGCAGTACTTC.

This chain's CDR3 is CAWRVGGAQGEQYF. The CDR3 nucleotides read TGTGCCTGGAGGGTGGGCGGAGCCCAGGGCGAGCAGTACTTC. The V call is TRBV30, the J call TRBJ2-7, with a weak D call TRBD1 (5 bases). The germline CDR1 and CDR2 sequences are GTSNPN and SVGIG (reference sequence). The CDR3 loop spans 14 amino acids. V was pared by 3 bases and J by 6 bases, with 18 bases between.

V gene TRBV19 combines with J gene TRBJ2-5, with a possible D match to TRBD1 (8 bases). The CDR3 spans 16 residues. The V end lost 3 bases, the J end lost 5 bases, and 19 bases lay between the germline ends. Per the germline V gene, CDR1 is LNHDA and CDR2 is SQIVND (reference sequence). The CDR3 spells CASSIIPQGGEETQYF. CDR3 coding DNA: TGTGCCAGTAGTATCATCCCACAGGGGGGGGAGGAGACCCAGTACTTC.

The J gene is TRBJ2-1, the V gene TRBV19, with 9 bases aligning to TRBD2. With 8 bases clipped from V and 0 bases from J, the junction kept 8 bases outside the gene matches. Germline V CDR1 and CDR2: LNHDA, SQIVND (reference sequence). The CDR3 loop spans 16 amino acids. Here the CDR3 DNA reads TGTGCCAGTTCTTCCGGGACTAGCATCTCCTACAATGAGCAGTTCTTC. Encoded protein: CASSSGTSISYNEQFF.

V is TRBV19 and J is TRBJ1-6; TRBD1 matches at 9 bases. CDR1 is LNHDA and CDR2 is SQIVND in the germline V gene (reference sequence). This CDR3 has 15 residues. The V and J ends lost 1 base and 9 bases, in that order; junction bases with no gene match: 4. CDR3 amino acids: CASSIVRTGASPLHF. CDR3 bases: TGTGCCAGTAGTATAGTGAGGACAGGGGCTTCACCCCTCCACTTT.

This clone was picked up one time. J is TRBJ1-4 and V is TRBV2, with a tentative D call TRBD1 (5 bases). Germline-derived CDR1 and CDR2 are SNHLY and FYNNEI. The CDR3 contains 13 residues. The V end was cut by 9 bases, the J end by 5 bases, with 13 bases between. The CDR3 is CASRRRGNEKLFF. DNA of the CDR3: TGTGCCAGTAGACGCCGGGGGAATGAAAAACTGTTTTTT.

The gene calls are TRBV19 and TRBJ2-1; no reliable D call. Germline V gene data show CDR1 as LNHDA and CDR2 as SQIVND (reference sequence). Trimming shortened V by 4 bases and J by 0 bases, and 10 bases separated the two germline ends. The CDR3 contains 15 residues. The CDR3 reads CASSSAVGSYNEQFF. The CDR3 bases are TGTGCCAGTAGTAGCGCGGTCGGCTCCTACAATGAGCAGTTCTTC.

The sample holds one count of this clone. V is TRBV27 and J is TRBJ1-1; D perhaps matches TRBD1 (6 bases). From germline, CDR1 is MNHEY and CDR2 SMNVEV (reference sequence). The ends were cut back, 0 bases at V and 3 bases at J, with 11 bases in the middle. This CDR3 has 15 amino acids. This CDR3 is CASSLSGTTDTEAFF. DNA for the CDR3: TGTGCCAGCAGTTTATCGGGGACAACGGACACTGAAGCTTTCTTT.

This rearrangement joins TRBV27 to TRBJ1-6; D might be TRBD1 (5 bases). Germline values: CDR1 MNHEY, CDR2 SMNVEV (reference sequence). V was shortened by 5 bases and J by 9 bases, with 14 bases between the two germline ends. The CDR3 is made up of 14 amino acids. The DNA for the CDR3 is TGTGCCAGCAGTGGATACCAGGGTGGTTCACCCCTCCACTTT. Protein: CASSGYQGGSPLHF.

CDR3 DNA sequence: TGTGCCAGCAGTGGCCACTCTAACTATGGCTACACCTTC. This codes for CASSGHSNYGYTF. The chain uses TRBV25-1 and TRBJ1-2; D uncertain. The CDR3 length is 13 residues. The ends were cut back, 4 bases at V and 0 bases at J, with 6 bases in the middle. Germline V CDR1 and CDR2: MGHDK, SYGVNS.

The gene calls are TRBV19 and TRBJ2-7, with 8 bases that match TRBD1. V trimming: 6 bases; J trimming: 2 bases; junction bases outside the gene matches: 9. The germline gives CDR1 LNHDA, CDR2 SQIVND (reference sequence). The CDR3 spans 15 residues. The CDR3 DNA is TGTGCCAGTAGCCCTCCGGACAGGGATACCTACGAGCAGTACTTC. It is translated as CASSPPDRDTYEQYF.

This clone was found once. The rearrangement links TRBV29-1 to TRBJ1-1, with D maybe TRBD1 (5 bases). Between the trimmed V and J ends, which lost 7 bases and 3 bases, there was a span of 15 bases. This CDR3 has 13 amino acids. Germline loops: CDR1 SQVTM, CDR2 ANQGSEA. The CDR3 loop is CSALGVADTEAFF. DNA of the CDR3: TGCAGCGCCCTAGGGGTCGCGGACACTGAAGCTTTCTTT.

This chain joins TRBV19 and TRBJ2-5; D is perhaps TRBD1 (6 bases). Per germline, CDR1 LNHDA and CDR2 SQIVND (reference sequence). The length of the CDR3 is 15 residues. Trimming stripped 9 bases from V and 2 bases from J, with 19 bases between. CDR3 DNA: TGTGCCAGACCCTTCCGGGACACAAAACAAGAGACCCAGTACTTC. This sequence encodes CARPFRDTKQETQYF.

This chain uses TRBV19 with TRBJ1-4, with no clear D. The germline CDR1 and CDR2 sequences are LNHDA and SQIVND (reference sequence). The CDR3 extends over 14 amino acids. The chain's CDR3 is CGSPRRSRHEKLFF. CDR3 nucleotides: TGTGGAAGTCCAAGACGGAGTCGGCATGAAAAACTGTTTTTT. Full variable domain (rest looked up from reference TRBV19 and TRBJ1-4): DGGITQSPKYLFRKEGQNVTLSCEQNLNHDAMYWYRQDPGQGLRLIYYSQIVNDFQKGDIAEGYSVSREKKESFPLTVTSAQKNPTAFYLCGSPRRSRHEKLFFGSGTQLSVL.

This sequence joins TRBV25-1 and TRBJ2-1; 10 bases are a match to TRBD1. This CDR3 contains 15 residues. Germline CDR1 reads MGHDK; CDR2 reads SYGVNS. V trimming: 5 bases; J trimming: 5 bases; junction bases outside the gene matches: 6. Here the CDR3 DNA reads TGTGCCAGCAGTAAGTGGGACAGGGGTGACAATGAGCAGTTCTTC. Translation: CASSKWDRGDNEQFF. The full variable domain, its missing parts supplied by reference TRBV25-1 and TRBJ2-1, is EADIYQTPRYLVIGTGKKITLECSQTMGHDKMYWYQQDPGMELHLIHYSYGVNSTEKGDLSSESTVSRIRTEHFPLTLESARPSHTSQYLCASSKWDRGDNEQFFGPGTRLTVL.

This clone has more than one count but fewer than ten. V is TRBV19 and J is TRBJ2-7; 7 positions agree with TRBD2. The CDR3 is made up of 13 amino acids. CDR1 LNHDA and CDR2 SQIVND come from the germline V gene (reference sequence). J gave up 2 bases and V 6 bases, and 4 bases lay outside the gene matches. CDR3 DNA: TGTGCCAGTAGGCAAGGGACTACCTACGAGCAGTACTTC. Its translation is CASRQGTTYEQYF.

This chain connects TRBV18 to TRBJ2-3; 13 positions match TRBD2. Germline CDR1 is KGHSH and CDR2 is LQKENI. V shed 6 bases, J shed 0 bases, and the junction held 12 bases outside the gene matches. This CDR3 region has 19 residues. This CDR3 reads CASSQMGLAGPTSTDTQYF. The DNA for the CDR3 is TGTGCCAGCTCTCAAATGGGACTAGCGGGACCTACTAGCACAGATACGCAGTATTTT.

The gene calls are TRBV9 and TRBJ2-1; TRBD2 matches at 8 bases. Germline assignment: CDR1 SGDLS and CDR2 YYNGEE. Trimming took 4 bases from V and 3 from J; bases not matched to a gene: 6. The CDR3 loop spans 15 amino acids. CDR3 residues: CASSLLTSVYNEQFF. The CDR3 bases are TGTGCCAGCAGCCTTTTGACTAGCGTCTACAATGAGCAGTTCTTC. The entire variable domain, with the rest obtained from reference TRBV9 and TRBJ2-1, is as follows: DSGVTQTPKHLITATGQRVTLRCSPRSGDLSVYWYQQSLDQGLQFLIQYYNGEERAKGNILERFSAQQFPDLHSELNLSSLELGDSALYFCASSLLTSVYNEQFFGPGTRLTVL.